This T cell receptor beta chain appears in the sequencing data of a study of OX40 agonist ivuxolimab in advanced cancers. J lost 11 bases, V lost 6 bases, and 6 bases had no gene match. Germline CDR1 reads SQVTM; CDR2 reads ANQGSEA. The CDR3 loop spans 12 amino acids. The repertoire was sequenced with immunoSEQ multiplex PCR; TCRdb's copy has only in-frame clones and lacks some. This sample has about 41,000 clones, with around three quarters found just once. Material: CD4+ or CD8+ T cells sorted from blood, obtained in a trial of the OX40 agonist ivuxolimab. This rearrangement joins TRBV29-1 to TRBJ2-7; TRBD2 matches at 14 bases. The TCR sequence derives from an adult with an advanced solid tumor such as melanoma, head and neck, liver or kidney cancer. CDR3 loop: CSVGTSGRLEYF. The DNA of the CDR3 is TGCAGCGTGGGGACTAGCGGGAGATTGGAGTACTTC.